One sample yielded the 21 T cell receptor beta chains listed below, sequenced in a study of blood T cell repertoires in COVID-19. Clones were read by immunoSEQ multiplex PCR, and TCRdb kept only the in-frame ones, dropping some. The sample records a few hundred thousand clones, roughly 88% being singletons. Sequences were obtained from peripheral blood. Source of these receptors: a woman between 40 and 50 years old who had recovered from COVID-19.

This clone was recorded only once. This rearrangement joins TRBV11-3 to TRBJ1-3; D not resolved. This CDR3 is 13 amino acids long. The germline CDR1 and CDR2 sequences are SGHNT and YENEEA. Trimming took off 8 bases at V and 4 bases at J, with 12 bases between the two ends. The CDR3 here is CASGRRVGNTIYF. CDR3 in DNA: TGTGCCAGCGGAAGACGGGTCGGAAACACCATATATTTT.

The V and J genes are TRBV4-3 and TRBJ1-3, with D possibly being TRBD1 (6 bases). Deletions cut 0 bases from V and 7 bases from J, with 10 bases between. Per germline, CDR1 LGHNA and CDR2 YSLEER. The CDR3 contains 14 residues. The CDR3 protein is CASSQDSQGNTIYF. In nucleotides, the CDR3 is TGCGCCAGCAGCCAAGATAGTCAGGGGAACACCATATATTTT.

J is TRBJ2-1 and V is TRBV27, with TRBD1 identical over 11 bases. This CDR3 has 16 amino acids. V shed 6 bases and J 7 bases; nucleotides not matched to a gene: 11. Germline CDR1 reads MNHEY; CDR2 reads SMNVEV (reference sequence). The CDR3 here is CASRPVGDRGVNEQFF. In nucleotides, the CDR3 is TGTGCCAGCAGGCCCGTTGGGGACAGGGGGGTGAATGAGCAGTTCTTC.

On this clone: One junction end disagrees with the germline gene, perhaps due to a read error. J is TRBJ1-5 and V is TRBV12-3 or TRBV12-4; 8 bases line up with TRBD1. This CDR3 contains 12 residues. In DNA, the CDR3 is TGTGCCAGCAGTTTCTCAGGGGGCAGGCTGAAATTT. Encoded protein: CASSFSGGRLKF.

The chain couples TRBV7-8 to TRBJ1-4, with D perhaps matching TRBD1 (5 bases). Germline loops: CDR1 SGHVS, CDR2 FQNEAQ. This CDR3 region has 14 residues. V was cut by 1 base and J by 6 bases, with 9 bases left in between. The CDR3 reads CASSLEGRDEKLFF. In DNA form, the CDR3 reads TGTGCCAGCAGCTTAGAAGGCAGGGATGAAAAACTGTTTTTT.

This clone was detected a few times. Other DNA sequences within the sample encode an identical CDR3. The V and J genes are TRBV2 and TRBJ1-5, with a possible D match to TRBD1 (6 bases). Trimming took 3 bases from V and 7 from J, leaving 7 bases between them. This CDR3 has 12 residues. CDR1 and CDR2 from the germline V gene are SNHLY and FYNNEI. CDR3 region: CASSDGGQPQHF. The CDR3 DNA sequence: TGTGCCAGCAGTGATGGGGGCCAGCCCCAGCATTTT. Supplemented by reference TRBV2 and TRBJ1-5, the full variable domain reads EPEVTQTPSHQVTQMGQEVILRCVPISNHLYFYWYRQILGQKVEFLVSFYNNEISEKSEIFDDQFSVERPDGSNFTLKIRSTKLEDSAMYFCASSDGGQPQHFGDGTRLSIL.

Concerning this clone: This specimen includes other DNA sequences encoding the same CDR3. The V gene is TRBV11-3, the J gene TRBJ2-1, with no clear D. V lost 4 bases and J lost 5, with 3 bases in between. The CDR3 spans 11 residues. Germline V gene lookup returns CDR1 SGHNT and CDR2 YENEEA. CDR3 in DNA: TGTGCCAGCAGCTCAGACAATGAGCAGTTCTTC. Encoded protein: CASSSDNEQFF.

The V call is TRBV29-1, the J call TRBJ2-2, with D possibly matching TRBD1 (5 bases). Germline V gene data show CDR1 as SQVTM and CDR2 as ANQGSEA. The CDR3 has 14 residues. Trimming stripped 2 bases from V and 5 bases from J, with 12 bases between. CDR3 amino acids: CSVEFGAGTGELFF. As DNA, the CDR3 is TGCAGCGTTGAATTTGGGGCAGGGACCGGGGAGCTGTTTTTT.

The CDR3 here is CSSQGAAEAFF. CDR3 DNA: TGCAGCAGTCAGGGGGCAGCTGAAGCTTTCTTT. The rearrangement links TRBV29-1 to TRBJ1-1; 8 positions agree with TRBD1. The CDR3 runs 11 residues. V shed 8 bases and J 6 bases; nucleotides not matched to a gene: 5. The germline V gene encodes CDR1 SQVTM and CDR2 ANQGSEA.

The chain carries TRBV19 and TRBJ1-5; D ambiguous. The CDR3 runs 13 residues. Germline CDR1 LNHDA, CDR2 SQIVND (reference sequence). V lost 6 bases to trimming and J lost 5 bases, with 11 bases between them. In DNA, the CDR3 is TGTGCCAGTAGACCGGGTCAAGATCAGCCCCAGCATTTT. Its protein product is CASRPGQDQPQHF.

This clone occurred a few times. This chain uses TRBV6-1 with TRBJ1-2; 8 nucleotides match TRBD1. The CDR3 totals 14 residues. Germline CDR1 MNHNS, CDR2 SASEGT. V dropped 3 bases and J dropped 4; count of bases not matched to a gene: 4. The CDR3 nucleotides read TGTGCCAGCAGTGACGGACAGGGAGTCTATGGCTACACCTTC. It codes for CASSDGQGVYGYTF.

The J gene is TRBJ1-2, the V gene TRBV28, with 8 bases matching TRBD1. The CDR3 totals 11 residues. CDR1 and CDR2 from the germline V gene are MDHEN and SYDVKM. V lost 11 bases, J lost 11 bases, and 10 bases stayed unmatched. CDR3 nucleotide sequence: TGTGCCTCTCGACAGGGGCGTGCTTACACCTTC. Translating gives CASRQGRAYTF.

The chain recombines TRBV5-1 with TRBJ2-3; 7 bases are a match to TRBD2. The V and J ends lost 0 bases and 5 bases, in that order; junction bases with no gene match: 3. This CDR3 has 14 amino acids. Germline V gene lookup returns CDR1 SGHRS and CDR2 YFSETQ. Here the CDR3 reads CASSLGTRGDTQYF. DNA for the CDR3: TGCGCCAGCAGCTTGGGGACTAGAGGAGATACGCAGTATTTT.

The CDR3 loop reads CASSVGETSGGTYEQYF. In DNA, the CDR3 is TGTGCCAGCAGCGTAGGAGAGACTAGCGGGGGCACCTACGAGCAGTACTTC. The chain has TRBV9 and TRBJ2-7; 12 bases are shared with TRBD2. The junction had 6 bases not matched to a gene; V was cut back by 0 bases and J by 2 bases. This CDR3 is built from 17 residues. Germline CDR1 reads SGDLS; CDR2 reads YYNGEE.

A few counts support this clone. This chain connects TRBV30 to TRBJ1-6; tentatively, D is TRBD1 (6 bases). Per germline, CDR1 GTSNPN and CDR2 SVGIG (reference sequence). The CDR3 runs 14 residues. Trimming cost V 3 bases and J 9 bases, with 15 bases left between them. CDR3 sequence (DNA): TGTGCCTGGAGCAAAGGGGGTTTTAGTTCACCCCTCCACTTT. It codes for CAWSKGGFSSPLHF.

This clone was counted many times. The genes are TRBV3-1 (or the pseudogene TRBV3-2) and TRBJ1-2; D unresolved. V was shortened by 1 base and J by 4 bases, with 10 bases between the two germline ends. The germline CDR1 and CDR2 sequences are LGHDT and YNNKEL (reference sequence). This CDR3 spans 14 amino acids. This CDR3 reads CASSQGSKLYGYTF. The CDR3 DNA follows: TGTGCCAGCAGCCAAGGATCCAAGCTCTATGGCTACACCTTC.

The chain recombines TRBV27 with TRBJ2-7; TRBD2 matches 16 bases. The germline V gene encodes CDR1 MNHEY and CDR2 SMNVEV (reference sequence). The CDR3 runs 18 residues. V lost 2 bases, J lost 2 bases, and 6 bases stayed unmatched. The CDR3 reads CASSLRGLAGGQTYEQYF. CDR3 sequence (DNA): TGTGCCAGCAGTTTACGGGGACTAGCGGGGGGGCAAACCTACGAGCAGTACTTC.

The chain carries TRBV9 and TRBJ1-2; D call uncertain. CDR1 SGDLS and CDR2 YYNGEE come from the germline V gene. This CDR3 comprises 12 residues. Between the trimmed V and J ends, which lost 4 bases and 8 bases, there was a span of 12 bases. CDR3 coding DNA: TGTGCCAGCAGCCCCCGTATCGGGGGCTACACCTTC. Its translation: CASSPRIGGYTF.

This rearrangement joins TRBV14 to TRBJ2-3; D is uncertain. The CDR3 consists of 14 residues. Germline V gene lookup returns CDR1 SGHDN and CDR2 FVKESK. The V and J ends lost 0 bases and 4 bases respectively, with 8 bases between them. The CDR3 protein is CASSQDLSADTQYF. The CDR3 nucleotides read TGTGCCAGCAGCCAAGATCTGAGCGCAGATACGCAGTATTTT.

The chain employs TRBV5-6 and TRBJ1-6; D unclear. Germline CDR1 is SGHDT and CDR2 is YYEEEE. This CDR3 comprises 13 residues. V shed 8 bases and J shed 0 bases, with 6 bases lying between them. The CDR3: CASGSSYNSPLHF. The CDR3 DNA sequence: TGTGCCAGTGGGAGCTCCTATAATTCACCCCTCCACTTT.

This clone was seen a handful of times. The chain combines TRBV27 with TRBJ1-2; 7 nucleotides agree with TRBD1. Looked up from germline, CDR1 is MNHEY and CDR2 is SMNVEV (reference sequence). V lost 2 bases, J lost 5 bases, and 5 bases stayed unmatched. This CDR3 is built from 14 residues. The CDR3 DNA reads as TGTGCCAGCAGTTTAATGGCAGGGGGATATGGCTACACCTTC. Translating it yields CASSLMAGGYGYTF.